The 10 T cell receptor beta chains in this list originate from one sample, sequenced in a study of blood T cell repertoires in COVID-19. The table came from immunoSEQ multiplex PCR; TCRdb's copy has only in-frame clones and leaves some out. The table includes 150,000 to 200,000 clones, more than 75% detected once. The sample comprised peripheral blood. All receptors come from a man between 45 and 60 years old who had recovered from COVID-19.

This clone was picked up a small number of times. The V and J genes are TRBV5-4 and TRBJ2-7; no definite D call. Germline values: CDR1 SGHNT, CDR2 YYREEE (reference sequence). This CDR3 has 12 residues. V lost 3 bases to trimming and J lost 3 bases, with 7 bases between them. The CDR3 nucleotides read TGTGCCAGCAGCTCTGAGAGCTACGAGCAGTACTTC. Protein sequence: CASSSESYEQYF.

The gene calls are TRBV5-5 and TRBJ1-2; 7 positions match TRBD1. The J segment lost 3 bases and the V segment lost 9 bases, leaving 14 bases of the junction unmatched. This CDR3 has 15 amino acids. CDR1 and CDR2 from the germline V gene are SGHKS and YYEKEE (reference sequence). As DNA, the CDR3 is TGTGCCACCAAAAAGGGGGCAGGAGGGGACTATGGCTACACCTTC. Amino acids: CATKKGAGGDYGYTF.

CDR3 bases: TGTGCCACTCCTAGGCCAGATACGCAGTATTTT. Amino acid sequence: CATPRPDTQYF. This chain links TRBV2 with TRBJ2-3; unclear D gene. V lost 10 bases to trimming and J lost 4 bases, with 9 bases between them. CDR1 and CDR2 (germline): SNHLY, FYNNEI. The CDR3 spans 11 residues.

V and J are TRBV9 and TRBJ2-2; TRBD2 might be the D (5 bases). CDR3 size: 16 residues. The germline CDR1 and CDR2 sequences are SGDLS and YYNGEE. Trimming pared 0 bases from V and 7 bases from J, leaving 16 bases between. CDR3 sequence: CASSVVEAGVGGELFF. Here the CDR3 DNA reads TGTGCCAGCAGCGTAGTGGAGGCCGGCGTGGGCGGGGAGCTGTTTTTT.

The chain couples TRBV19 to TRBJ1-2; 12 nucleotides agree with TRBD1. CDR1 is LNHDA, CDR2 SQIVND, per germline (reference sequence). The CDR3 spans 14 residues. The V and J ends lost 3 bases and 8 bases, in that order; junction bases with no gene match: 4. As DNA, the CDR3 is TGTGCCAGTAGTATGGGACAGGGGGCTCGAGGCTACACCTTC. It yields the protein CASSMGQGARGYTF.

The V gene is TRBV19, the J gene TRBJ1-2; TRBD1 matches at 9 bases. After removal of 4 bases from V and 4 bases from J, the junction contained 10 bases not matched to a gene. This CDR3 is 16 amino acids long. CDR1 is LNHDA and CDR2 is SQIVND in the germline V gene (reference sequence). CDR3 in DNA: TGTGCCAGTAGTACAGGATCCGGGACAGGGATCTATGGCTACACCTTC. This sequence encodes CASSTGSGTGIYGYTF.

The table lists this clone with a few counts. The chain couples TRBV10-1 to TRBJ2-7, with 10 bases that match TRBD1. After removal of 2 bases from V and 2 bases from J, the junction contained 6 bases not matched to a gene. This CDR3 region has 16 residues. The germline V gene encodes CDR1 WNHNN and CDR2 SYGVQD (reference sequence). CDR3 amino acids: CASSEGTGVATYEQYF. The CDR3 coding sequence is TGCGCCAGCAGTGAGGGGACAGGGGTCGCCACCTACGAGCAGTACTTC.

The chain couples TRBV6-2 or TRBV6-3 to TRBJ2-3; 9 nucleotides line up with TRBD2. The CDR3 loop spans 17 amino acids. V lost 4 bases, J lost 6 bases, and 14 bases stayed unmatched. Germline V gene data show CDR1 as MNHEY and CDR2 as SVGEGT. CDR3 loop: CASSSYSLAGTRDTQYF. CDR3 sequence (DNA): TGTGCCAGCAGTTCCTATAGTCTAGCGGGGACCCGCGATACGCAGTATTTT.

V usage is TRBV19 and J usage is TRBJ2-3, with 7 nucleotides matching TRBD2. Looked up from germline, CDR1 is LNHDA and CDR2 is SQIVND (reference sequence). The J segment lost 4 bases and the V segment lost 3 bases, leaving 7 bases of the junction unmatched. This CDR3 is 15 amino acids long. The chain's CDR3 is CASSITGGRPDTQYF. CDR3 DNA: TGTGCCAGTAGTATTACGGGAGGTCGGCCAGATACGCAGTATTTT.

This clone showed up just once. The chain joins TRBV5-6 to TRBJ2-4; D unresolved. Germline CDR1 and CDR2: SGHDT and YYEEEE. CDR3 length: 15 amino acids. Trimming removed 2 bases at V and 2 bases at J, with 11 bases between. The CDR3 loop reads CASSFFPRPKNIQYF. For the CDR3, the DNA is TGTGCCAGCAGCTTCTTTCCGAGGCCCAAAAACATTCAGTACTTC.